These 8 T cell receptor beta chains were sequenced from one sample in a study of cytomegalovirus exposure and HLA in healthy donors. PCR primers comprised 60 Vbeta and 13 Jbeta primers. Method: immunoSEQ multiplex PCR; TCRdb's copy keeps in-frame clones and lacks some. Found here are approximately 140,000 clones, about 83% of them singletons; the top ten hold 1% to 1.5%. The source material was PBMCs. These receptor sequences come from a girl aged 2-10 years in good health and CMV-seronegative.

The chain uses TRBV10-3 and TRBJ1-2, with unresolved D. The V end lost 0 bases, the J end lost 6 bases, and 14 bases lay between the germline ends. Looked up from germline, CDR1 is ENHRY and CDR2 is SYGVKD. The CDR3 loop spans 15 amino acids. The CDR3 reads CAISESIGGIDGYTF. The CDR3 DNA reads as TGTGCCATCAGTGAGTCGATCGGAGGAATAGATGGCTACACCTTC.

The rearrangement links TRBV5-1 to TRBJ1-4; the D gene is possibly TRBD1 (5 bases). CDR1 and CDR2 (germline): SGHRS, YFSETQ. The CDR3 length is 14 residues. The V end was cut by 0 bases, the J end by 8 bases, with 11 bases between. The CDR3 sequence is CASSLAQGGEKLFF. In DNA, the CDR3 is TGCGCCAGCAGCTTGGCCCAGGGTGGGGAAAAACTGTTTTTT.

The chain joins TRBV6-4 to TRBJ1-2; D is perhaps TRBD1 (5 bases). V dropped 5 bases and J dropped 4 bases, with 14 bases sitting between them. Germline V gives CDR1 MRHNA, CDR2 SNTAGT. The CDR3 sequence is 14 residues long. Written as DNA, the CDR3 is TGTGCCAGCAGTTCTGCTACAGGCCTCTATGGCTACACCTTC. This codes for CASSSATGLYGYTF.

The V call is TRBV28, the J call TRBJ1-1, with 9 nucleotides matching TRBD1. The CDR3 has 15 amino acids. The V and J ends lost 5 bases and 5 bases, in that order; junction bases with no gene match: 9. Germline V CDR1 and CDR2: MDHEN, SYDVKM. DNA for the CDR3: TGTGCCAGCAGTCCGACTGGGACAGGGAGGACTGAAGCTTTCTTT. Residues: CASSPTGTGRTEAFF.

The V and J genes are TRBV5-4 and TRBJ2-3, with 12 positions matching TRBD2. Germline values: CDR1 SGHNT, CDR2 YYREEE (reference sequence). CDR3 length: 18 residues. V lost 5 bases and J lost 1; bases outside the gene matches: 11. The CDR3 region is CASRPSGSSGRGTDTQYF. CDR3 bases: TGTGCCAGCAGACCGTCCGGGTCTAGCGGGAGGGGCACAGATACGCAGTATTTT.

This clone came up a few times. The gene calls are TRBV19 and TRBJ1-1; perhaps TRBD1 as D (6 bases). V shed 5 bases and J shed 0 bases, with 13 bases lying between them. Germline CDR1 and CDR2: LNHDA and SQIVND (reference sequence). The CDR3 has 15 residues. DNA of the CDR3: TGTGCCAGTAGTCCTAACAGGGCTTTGAACACTGAAGCTTTCTTT. Translated, it gives CASSPNRALNTEAFF.

The CDR3 loop is CASSFPGEMNTEAFF. The CDR3, as DNA: TGTGCCAGCAGCTTTCCAGGGGAGATGAACACTGAAGCTTTCTTT. The chain is built from TRBV5-8 and TRBJ1-1; D is perhaps TRBD1 (6 bases). This CDR3 contains 15 residues. Germline V lookup: CDR1 SGHTS, CDR2 YDEGEE. Trimming removed 2 bases at V and 0 bases at J, with 11 bases between.

This clone showed up just once. The chain links TRBV4-2 to TRBJ1-3, with D maybe TRBD1 (6 bases). Germline CDR1 LGHNA, CDR2 YNFKEQ. The CDR3 sequence is 16 residues long. Trimming removed 0 bases from V and 3 bases from J, with 12 bases in between. CDR3 sequence reads: CASSQDPARGGNTIYF. The CDR3 bases are TGTGCCAGCAGCCAAGACCCCGCCAGGGGTGGAAACACCATATATTTT.